The rows below give T cell receptor beta chains drawn from one sample of a study of regulatory T cells in long-lasting Graves disease. TCRdb itself ran the multiplex PCR reads through MiXCR, one entry per CDR3 protein. This table holds under 250,000 distinct CDR3 sequences, roughly a fifth found once. These data are also associated with another study on T cells in Graves' hyperthyroidism and ophthalmopathy.

The starting material was peripheral blood mononuclear cells (PBMCs), obtained at new diagnosis, from a patient treated with antithyroid drugs. The receptors derive from a young woman with Graves disease. CDR3s include the opening cysteine and the closing phenylalanine or tryptophan. The D gene is left open where the match is weak. Clone size is stated in some rows and not others, as once, few, many or a class when expanded.

TRBJ2-4 | many | NA | TRBV18 | TGTGCCAGCTCCCACGGTAGGGAAAACATTCAGTACTTC | CASSHGRENIQYF
TRBJ2-1 | many | TRBD1 | TRBV29-1 | TGCAGCGTTGCGGGACAGGGGGCGCGCAATGAGCAGTTCTTC | CSVAGQGARNEQFF
TRBJ1-5 | many | NA | TRBV6-5 | TGTGCCAGCAGTTACTCGCCAGGGTATAGCAATCAGCCCCAGCATTTT | CASSYSPGYSNQPQHF
TRBJ2-7 | many | TRBD1 | TRBV28 | TGTGCCAGCAGTTTCGGGGACAGTCTGAGCTACGAGCAGTACTTC | CASSFGDSLSYEQYF
TRBJ2-2 | many | NA | TRBV6-2/TRBV6-3 | TGTGCCAGCAGTTACTGGGCCGGGGAGCTGTTTTTT | CASSYWAGELFF
TRBJ2-7 | many | NA | TRBV2 | TGTGCCAGCAGGGACCGAGGGGTTTACGAGCAGTACTTC | CASRDRGVYEQYF
TRBJ1-2 | many | NA | TRBV6-5 | TGTGCCAGCAGTTTGCAGGGTTACGGTGGCTACACCTTC | CASSLQGYGGYTF
TRBJ2-1 | many | TRBD2 | TRBV6-1 | TGTGCCAGCAGCTCCGGGACTAGCGGGAGATTCTATGAGCAGTTCTTC | CASSSGTSGRFYEQFF
TRBJ2-5 | many | NA | TRBV18 | TGTGCCAGCAGCTTAGGGGTTCAAGAGACCCAGTACTTC | CASSLGVQETQYF
TRBJ1-1 | many | NA | TRBV7-2 | TGTGCCAGCAGCTTACCACAGACAGGTTCGGACACTGAAGCTTTCTTT | CASSLPQTGSDTEAFF
TRBJ1-3 | NA | NA | TRBV6-2/TRBV6-3 | TGTGCCAGTTCCACGCTAAACACCATATATTTT | CASSTLNTIYF
TRBJ1-3 | once | NA | TRBV12-3/TRBV12-4 | TGTGCCAGCACCCTGGACAGCTCTGGAAACACCATATATTTT | CASTLDSSGNTIYF
TRBJ2-7 | NA | NA | TRBV28 | TGTGCCAGCAGGGAGCAGCACCCTACCTACGAGCAGTACTTC | CASREQHPTYEQYF
TRBJ2-5 | many | TRBD2 | TRBV2 | TGTGCCAGCAGAAGACTAGCAGCTCAAGAGACCCAGTACTTC | CASRRLAAQETQYF
TRBJ1-1 | many | TRBD1 | TRBV19 | TGTGCCAGTCGCGGACAGGGGGGCACTGAAGCTTTCTTT | CASRGQGGTEAFF
TRBJ1-1 | many | NA | TRBV12-3/TRBV12-4 | TGTGCCAGCAGTATCAAAGCGAACACTGAAGCTTTCTTT | CASSIKANTEAFF
TRBJ1-2 | NA | NA | TRBV20-1 | TGCAGTGCTAAGGCTGGGTCCTATGGCTACACCTTC | CSAKAGSYGYTF
TRBJ2-1 | many | NA | TRBV6-2/TRBV6-3 | TGTGCCAGCAGTGAATCTGTGTTACGAACCTACAATGAGCAGTTCTTC | CASSESVLRTYNEQFF
TRBJ2-7 | many | TRBD1 | TRBV10-3 | TGTGCCATCAAGACAGGGGACCTCTCCTACGAGCAGTACTTC | CAIKTGDLSYEQYF
TRBJ1-2 | once | NA | TRBV4-1 | TGCGCCAGCAGCCAAGGGTCTTTAACTAACTATGGCTACACCTTC | CASSQGSLTNYGYTF
TRBJ2-3 | many | NA | TRBV12-3/TRBV12-4 | TGTGCCAGCAGTTTAGGTGGGACGTTCCTATTCACAGATACGCAGTATTTT | CASSLGGTFLFTDTQYF
TRBJ1-4 | many | NA | TRBV7-8 | TGTGCCAGCAGCTTAGAGGGGAGCAGGGGTGAAAAACTGTTTTTT | CASSLEGSRGEKLFF
TRBJ2-1 | many | TRBD1 | TRBV9 | TGTGCCAGCAGCGTAGTGGGGACAGCGAGGGAGAATGAGCAGTTCTTC | CASSVVGTARENEQFF
TRBJ2-7 | many | TRBD2 | TRBV5-1 | TGCGCCAGCACCTCCCGGGGGGCCTACGAGCAGTACTTC | CASTSRGAYEQYF
TRBJ2-7 | many | TRBD1 | TRBV12-3/TRBV12-4 | TGTGCCAGCAGTCCCGGGCTGACAGGGTGGACCTACGAGCAGTACTTC | CASSPGLTGWTYEQYF
TRBJ1-5 | many | NA | TRBV6-5 | TGTGCCAGCAGTTTGAGGGATGATAGCAATCAGCCCCAGCATTTT | CASSLRDDSNQPQHF
TRBJ2-3 | many | NA | TRBV15 | TGTGCCACCAGCAGAGATAACGCGGATACGCAGTATTTT | CATSRDNADTQYF
TRBJ1-1 | many | NA | TRBV2 | TGTGCCAGCACCGGAGGGGGGGGGAACACTGAAGCTTTCTTT | CASTGGGGNTEAFF
TRBJ2-5 | many | TRBD2 | TRBV19 | TGTGCCAGTAGTACCCGGGACTATCAAGAGACCCAGTACTTC | CASSTRDYQETQYF
TRBJ1-2 | many | NA | TRBV29-1 | TGCAGCGTCTGGGACATCGCCGATGGCTACACCTTC | CSVWDIADGYTF
TRBJ2-3 | NA | NA | TRBV9 | TGTGCCAGCAGCGTAACTAGACTCACAGATACGCAGTATTTT | CASSVTRLTDTQYF
TRBJ1-1 | many | NA | TRBV6-1 | TGTGCCAGCAGTGGGGGGCTGGGGAACACTGAAGCTTTCTTT | CASSGGLGNTEAFF
TRBJ2-5 | NA | TRBD1 | TRBV20-1 | TGCAGTGCTAGTAACAGGGGGCAAGAGACCCAGTACTTC | CSASNRGQETQYF
TRBJ1-2 | many | NA | TRBV19 | TGTGCCAGTAAGGAAGGACGGGTCTATGGCTACACCTTC | CASKEGRVYGYTF
TRBJ2-2 | few | TRBD1 | TRBV7-8 | TGTGCCAGCAGCCCCAGAACAGGGGGCGACACCGGGGAGCTGTTTTTT | CASSPRTGGDTGELFF
TRBJ2-2 | many | NA | TRBV27 | TGTGCCAGCAGGGAAATTAGCGGGGAGCTGTTTTTT | CASREISGELFF
TRBJ2-7 | NA | TRBD2 | TRBV29-1 | TGCAGCGTAGGGACTAGCGGGAGGATCTACGAGCAGTACTTC | CSVGTSGRIYEQYF
TRBJ1-1 | NA | TRBD1 | TRBV29-1 | TGCAGCGGGGGACAGTCGAACACTGAAGCTTTCTTT | CSGGQSNTEAFF
TRBJ2-5 | few | NA | TRBV20-1 | TGCAGTGCCATGGGGCTAGGTGAGACCCAGTACTTC | CSAMGLGETQYF
TRBJ1-5 | many | NA | TRBV10-3 | TGTGCCATCAGGGGGGGACAACCCAATCAGCCCCAGCATTTT | CAIRGGQPNQPQHF
TRBJ2-5 | many | NA | TRBV6-5 | TGTGCCAGCAGTTACCGTGGGGGGCCAGAAGAGACCCAGTACTTC | CASSYRGGPEETQYF
TRBJ1-3 | many | TRBD1 | TRBV6-1 | TGTGCCAGCGCCTATGGACAGGGTGCTGGAAACACCATATATTTT | CASAYGQGAGNTIYF
TRBJ2-1 | few | TRBD2 | TRBV5-1 | TGCGCCAGCAGCTCGGACTGGCGGGAGGGAAATGAGCAGTTCTTC | CASSSDWREGNEQFF
TRBJ2-2 | NA | TRBD2 | TRBV7-2 | TGTGCCAGCAGCCCTAGACTAGCGGGAGGCCTACTTAACACCGGGGAGCTGTTTTTT | CASSPRLAGGLLNTGELFF
TRBJ1-4 | NA | NA | TRBV25-1 | TGTGCCAGCAGTGAAGGGTTACAATATAATGAAAAACTGTTTTTT | CASSEGLQYNEKLFF
TRBJ1-5 | many | NA | TRBV10-2 | TGCGCCAGCAGTGAGTCTCACAGCAATCAGCCCCAGCATTTT | CASSESHSNQPQHF
TRBJ2-1 | many | NA | TRBV7-2 | TGTGCCAGCGCCGTAAGGAGACAGGCCGATGAGCAGTTCTTC | CASAVRRQADEQFF
TRBJ2-1 | NA | TRBD1 | TRBV19 | TGTGCCAGTAGTATAGGGGAAGGGGGCGCGAGAGGAAATGAGCAGTTCTTC | CASSIGEGGARGNEQFF
TRBJ1-4 | NA | TRBD1 | TRBV15 | TGTGCCACCAGCAGCCGAGGACAGGCGAGTGAAAAACTGTTTTTT | CATSSRGQASEKLFF
TRBJ2-7 | medium-sized | NA | TRBV28 | TGTGCCAGCAGTTCCCCCCGGGACCCCTCCTACGAGCAGTACTTC | CASSSPRDPSYEQYF
TRBJ2-7 | many | NA | TRBV20-1 | TGCAGTGCTAGTAGTGGTGCCTTAGCCGAGCAGTACTTC | CSASSGALAEQYF
TRBJ2-7 | few | TRBD1 | TRBV5-5 | TGTGCCAGCAGCTTGTGGGGGACAGCCGGTTGGGAGCAGTACTTC | CASSLWGTAGWEQYF
TRBJ2-1 | many | TRBD2 | TRBV20-1 | TGCAGTGCTAGTAAGACTAGCGGGAGGGAGCAGTTCTTC | CSASKTSGREQFF
TRBJ2-3 | NA | NA | TRBV12-3/TRBV12-4 | TGTGCCAGCAGTTTACGGGCAGGGAACACAGATACGCAGTATTTT | CASSLRAGNTDTQYF
TRBJ1-1 | many | NA | TRBV6-1 | TGTGCCAGCAGACGGACGAACACTGAAGCTTTCTTT | CASRRTNTEAFF